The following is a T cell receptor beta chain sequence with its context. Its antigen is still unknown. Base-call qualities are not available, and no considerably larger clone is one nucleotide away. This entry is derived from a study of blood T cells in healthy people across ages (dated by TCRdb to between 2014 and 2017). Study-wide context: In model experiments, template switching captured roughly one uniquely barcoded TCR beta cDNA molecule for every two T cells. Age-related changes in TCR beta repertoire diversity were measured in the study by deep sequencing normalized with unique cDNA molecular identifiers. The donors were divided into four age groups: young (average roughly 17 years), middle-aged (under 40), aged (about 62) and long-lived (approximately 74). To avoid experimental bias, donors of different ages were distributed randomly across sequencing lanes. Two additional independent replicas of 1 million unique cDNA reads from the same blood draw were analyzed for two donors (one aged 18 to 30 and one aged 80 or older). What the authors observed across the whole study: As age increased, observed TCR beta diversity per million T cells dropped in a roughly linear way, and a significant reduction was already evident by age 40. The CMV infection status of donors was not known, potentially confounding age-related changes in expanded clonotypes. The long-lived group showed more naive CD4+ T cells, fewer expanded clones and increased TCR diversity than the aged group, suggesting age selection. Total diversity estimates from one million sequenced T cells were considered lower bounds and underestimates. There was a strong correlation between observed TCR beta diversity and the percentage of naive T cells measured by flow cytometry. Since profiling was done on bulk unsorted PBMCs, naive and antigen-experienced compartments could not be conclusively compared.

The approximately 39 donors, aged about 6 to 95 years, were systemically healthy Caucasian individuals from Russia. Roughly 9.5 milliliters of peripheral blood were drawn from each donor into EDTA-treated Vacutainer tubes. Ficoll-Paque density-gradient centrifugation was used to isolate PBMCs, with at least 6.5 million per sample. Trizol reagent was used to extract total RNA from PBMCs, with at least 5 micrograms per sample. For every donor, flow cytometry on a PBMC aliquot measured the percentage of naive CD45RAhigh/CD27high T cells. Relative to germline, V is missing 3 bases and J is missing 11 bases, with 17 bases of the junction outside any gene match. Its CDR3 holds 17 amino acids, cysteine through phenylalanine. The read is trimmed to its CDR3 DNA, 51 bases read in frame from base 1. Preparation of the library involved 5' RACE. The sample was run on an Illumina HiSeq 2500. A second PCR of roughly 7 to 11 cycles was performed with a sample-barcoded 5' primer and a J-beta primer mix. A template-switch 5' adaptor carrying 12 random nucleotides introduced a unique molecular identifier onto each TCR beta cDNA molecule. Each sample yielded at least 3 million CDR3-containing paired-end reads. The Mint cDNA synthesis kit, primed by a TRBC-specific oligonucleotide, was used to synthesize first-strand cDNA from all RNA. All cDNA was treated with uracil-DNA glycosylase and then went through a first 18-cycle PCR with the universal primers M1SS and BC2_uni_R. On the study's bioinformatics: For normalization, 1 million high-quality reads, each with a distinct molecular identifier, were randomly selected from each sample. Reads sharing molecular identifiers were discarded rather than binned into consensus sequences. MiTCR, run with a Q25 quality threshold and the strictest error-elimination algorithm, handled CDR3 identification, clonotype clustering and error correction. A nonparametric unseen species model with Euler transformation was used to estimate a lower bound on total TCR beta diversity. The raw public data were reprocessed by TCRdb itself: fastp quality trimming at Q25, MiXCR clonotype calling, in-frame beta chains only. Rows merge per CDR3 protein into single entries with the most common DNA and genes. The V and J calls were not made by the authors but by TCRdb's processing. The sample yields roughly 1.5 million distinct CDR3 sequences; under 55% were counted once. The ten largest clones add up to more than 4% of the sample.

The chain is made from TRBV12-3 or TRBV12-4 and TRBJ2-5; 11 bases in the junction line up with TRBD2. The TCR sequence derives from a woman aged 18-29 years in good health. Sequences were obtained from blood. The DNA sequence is TGTGCCAGCAGTTTCCTCCTTACTAGCGGGGGCTACAATGAGCAGTACTTC. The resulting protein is CASSFLLTSGGYNEQYF.